These T cell receptor beta chains were read from a single sample in a study of blood T cell repertoires in COVID-19. TCRdb's table, derived via immunoSEQ multiplex PCR, lists solely in-frame clones and lacks some. The sample holds more than 20,000 clones, over 80% seen once. The specimen was peripheral blood. The receptors here all came from a human donor with active COVID-19. The donor label of this sample is uncertain. The CDR3 runs from the conserved cysteine through the conserved F or W. D genes are given only for firm matches. Only part of the rows carry a size: once, few, many, or a class if the clone is expanded.

>TRBV6-2/TRBV6-3|TRBD1|TRBJ1-1|NA
CASSSADRGDTEAFF
TGTGCCAGCAGTTCGGCCGACAGGGGGGACACTGAAGCTTTCTTT
>TRBV5-1|TRBD1|TRBJ1-5|NA
CASSVAGGTQPQHF
TGCGCCAGCAGCGTGGCAGGGGGTACTCAGCCCCAGCATTTT
>TRBV27|TRBD1|TRBJ1-1|few
CASSFGQGLEAFF
TGTGCCAGCAGCTTTGGACAGGGGCTTGAAGCTTTCTTT
>TRBV5-1|TRBD2|TRBJ2-7|NA
CASSSGRTSAYEQYF
TGCGCCAGCAGCTCTGGGAGGACTAGCGCTTACGAGCAGTACTTC
>TRBV28|NA|TRBJ1-5|NA
CASSLMGRGNQPQHF
TGTGCCAGCAGTTTAATGGGGCGCGGCAATCAGCCCCAGCATTTT
>TRBV7-3|TRBD1|TRBJ2-7|NA
CASSPGTGAYEQYF
TGTGCCAGCAGCCCAGGGACAGGGGCCTACGAGCAGTACTTC
>TRBV6-5|NA|TRBJ2-1|medium-sized
CASSYGASRSYNEQFF
TGTGCCAGCAGTTACGGCGCTAGCCGCTCCTACAATGAGCAGTTCTTC
>TRBV5-1|NA|TRBJ2-7|NA
CASSLVKGALGEQYF
TGCGCCAGCAGCTTGGTAAAAGGGGCTTTGGGGGAGCAGTACTTC
>TRBV19|NA|TRBJ1-2|NA
CASSDRDYGYTF
TGTGCCAGTAGTGACCGGGACTATGGCTACACCTTC
>TRBV4-1|NA|TRBJ2-7|few
CASRPSGRIGSYEQYF
TGCGCCAGCAGGCCAAGCGGCCGAATCGGTTCCTACGAGCAGTACTTC
>TRBV15|NA|TRBJ2-5|NA
CATSRARSGVQETQYF
TGTGCCACCAGCAGAGCGCGAAGTGGAGTCCAAGAGACCCAGTACTTC